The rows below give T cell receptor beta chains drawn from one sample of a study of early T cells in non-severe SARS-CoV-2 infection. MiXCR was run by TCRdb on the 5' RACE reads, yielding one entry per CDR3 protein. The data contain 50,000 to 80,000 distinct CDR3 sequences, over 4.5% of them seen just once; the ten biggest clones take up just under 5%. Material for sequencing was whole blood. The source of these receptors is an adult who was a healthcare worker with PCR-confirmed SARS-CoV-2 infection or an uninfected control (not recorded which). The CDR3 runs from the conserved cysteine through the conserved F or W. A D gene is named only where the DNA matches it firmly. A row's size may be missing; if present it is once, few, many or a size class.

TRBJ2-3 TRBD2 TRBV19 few CASSSGGGPDTQYF TGTGCCAGCTCATCAGGCGGGGGTCCAGATACGCAGTATTTT
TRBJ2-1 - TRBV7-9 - CASSQTGYNEQFF TGTGCCAGCAGCCAGACAGGCTACAATGAGCAGTTCTTC
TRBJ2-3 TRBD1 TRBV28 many CASKTGGIGDTQYF TGTGCCAGCAAGACAGGGGGCATCGGAGATACGCAGTATTTT
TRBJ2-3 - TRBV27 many CASSLGGPSTDTQYF TGTGCCAGCAGTTTAGGGGGGCCTAGCACAGATACGCAGTATTTT
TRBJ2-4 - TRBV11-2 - CASSFEGQVMNIQYF TGTGCCAGCAGCTTTGAGGGGCAGGTTATGAACATTCAGTACTTC
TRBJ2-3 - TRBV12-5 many CASGLVVTDTQYF TGTGCTAGTGGTTTGGTAGTCACAGATACGCAGTATTTT
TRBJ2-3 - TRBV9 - CASSPRGPDTQYF TGTGCCAGCAGCCCCAGAGGACCAGATACGCAGTATTTT
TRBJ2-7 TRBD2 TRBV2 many CASSGVSGGADEQYF TGTGCCAGCAGTGGGGTTAGCGGGGGGGCCGACGAGCAGTACTTC
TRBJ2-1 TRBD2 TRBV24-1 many CATGRAGKNEQFF TGTGCCACCGGGAGGGCGGGAAAAAATGAGCAGTTCTTC
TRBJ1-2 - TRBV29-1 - CSVEDRGVSNYGYTF TGCAGCGTTGAAGATCGGGGGGTTTCTAACTATGGCTACACCTTC
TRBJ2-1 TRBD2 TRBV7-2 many CASSYGTSVYNEQFF TGTGCCAGCAGCTATGGGACTAGCGTCTACAATGAGCAGTTCTTC
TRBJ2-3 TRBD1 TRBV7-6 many CASSTTGDETDTQYF TGTGCCAGCAGCACGACAGGGGATGAGACAGATACGCAGTATTTT
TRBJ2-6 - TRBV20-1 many CSARGVGGTSGANVLTF TGCAGTGCTAGGGGGGTTGGCGGGACAAGTGGGGCCAACGTCCTGACTTTC
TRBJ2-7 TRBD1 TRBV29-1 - CSVASPGQGAYEQYF TGCAGCGTTGCTTCGCCGGGACAGGGGGCGTACGAGCAGTACTTC
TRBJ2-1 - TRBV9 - CASKGGGAEPNEQFF TGTGCCAGCAAGGGGGGTGGAGCGGAGCCGAATGAGCAGTTCTTC
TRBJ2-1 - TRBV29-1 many CSVEDVGGGQFF TGCAGCGTTGAAGACGTCGGAGGTGGGCAGTTCTTC
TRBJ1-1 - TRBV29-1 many CSVLPGPLNTEAFF TGCAGCGTTCTTCCAGGGCCGCTGAACACTGAAGCTTTCTTT
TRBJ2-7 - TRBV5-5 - CASSLDGRTFYEQYF TGTGCCAGCAGCTTGGACGGGAGAACTTTCTACGAGCAGTACTTC
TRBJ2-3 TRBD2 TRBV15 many CATSSDAGTSVTDTQYF TGTGCCACCAGCAGTGACGCCGGGACTAGCGTCACAGATACGCAGTATTTT
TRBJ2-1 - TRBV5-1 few CASSLMGLTYNEQFF TGCGCCAGCAGCTTGATGGGCCTTACCTACAATGAGCAGTTCTTC
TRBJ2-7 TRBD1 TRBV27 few CASRSNGAGGHEQYF TGTGCCAGCAGGAGTAACGGGGCAGGGGGTCACGAGCAGTACTTC
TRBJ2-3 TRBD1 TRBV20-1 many CSALDRGLGTDTQYF TGCAGTGCTTTAGACAGGGGGTTAGGGACAGATACGCAGTATTTT
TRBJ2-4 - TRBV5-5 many CASSLARPDQGIAKNIQYF TGTGCCAGCAGCTTGGCCCGTCCCGACCAGGGAATAGCCAAAAACATTCAGTACTTC
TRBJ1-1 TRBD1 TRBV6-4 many CASSDPTGGTEAFF TGTGCCAGCAGTGACCCAACAGGGGGAACTGAAGCTTTCTTT
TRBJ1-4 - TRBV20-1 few CSATKGDEKLFF TGCAGTGCAACCAAGGGGGATGAAAAACTGTTTTTT
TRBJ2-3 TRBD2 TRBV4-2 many CASSPLAGGDTDTQYF TGTGCCAGCAGCCCATTAGCGGGGGGCGACACAGATACGCAGTATTTT
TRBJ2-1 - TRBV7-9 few CASSLAASPYEQFF TGTGCCAGCAGCTTAGCGGCCAGTCCTTATGAGCAGTTCTTC
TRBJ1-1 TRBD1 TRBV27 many CASSGARDRVALEAFF TGTGCCAGCAGTGGTGCTAGGGACAGGGTTGCGCTTGAAGCTTTCTTT
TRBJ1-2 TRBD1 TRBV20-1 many CSPGGPANYGYTF TGCAGTCCAGGGGGACCCGCTAACTATGGCTACACCTTC
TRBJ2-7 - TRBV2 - CVSSNFGEQYF TGTGTCAGCAGTAACTTTGGCGAGCAGTACTTC
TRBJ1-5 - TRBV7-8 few CASSFLNQPQHF TGTGCCAGCAGCTTCCTAAATCAGCCCCAGCATTTT
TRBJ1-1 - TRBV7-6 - CASSRARVTEAFF TGTGCCAGCAGCCGCGCCAGGGTCACTGAAGCTTTCTTT
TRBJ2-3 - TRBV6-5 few CASSYKDSTDTQYF TGTGCCAGCAGTTACAAGGATAGCACAGATACGCAGTATTTT
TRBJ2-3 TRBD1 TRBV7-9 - CASSSYADRGLNADTQYF TGTGCCAGCAGCTCCTACGCTGACAGGGGGCTGAATGCAGATACGCAGTATTTT
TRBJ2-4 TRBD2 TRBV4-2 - CASSRASGGAVNIQYF TGTGCCAGCAGCCGCGCTAGCGGGGGGGCGGTGAACATTCAGTACTTC
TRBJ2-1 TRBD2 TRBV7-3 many CASSRGLVNEQFF TGTGCCAGCAGCCGTGGACTAGTCAATGAGCAGTTCTTC
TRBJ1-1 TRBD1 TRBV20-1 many CSASPPTGGKKAFF TGCAGTGCTAGTCCCCCCACAGGGGGTAAGAAAGCTTTCTTT
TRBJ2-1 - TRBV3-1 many CASSQVHRWESNNEQFF TGTGCCAGCAGCCAAGTCCATAGGTGGGAGAGCAACAATGAGCAGTTCTTC
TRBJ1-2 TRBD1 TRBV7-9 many CASSLMDRGGGYTF TGTGCCAGCAGCCTAATGGACAGGGGTGGAGGCTACACCTTC
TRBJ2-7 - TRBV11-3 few CASSAFDSPYEQYF TGTGCCAGCAGCGCATTTGACAGCCCCTACGAGCAGTACTTC